This T cell receptor (beta chain) appears in the sequencing data of a study of control samples from healthy donors and cancer patients. Clones were sequenced by immunoSEQ multiplex PCR, and TCRdb holds only the in-frame ones, with some missing. The data show 95,000 to 130,000 clones, 80% to 90% seen once. The CDR3 loop spans 16 amino acids. The germline gives CDR1 SGHRS, CDR2 YFSETQ. Trimming pared 2 bases from V and 5 bases from J, leaving 19 bases between. The material sequenced was PBMCs. The source of this sequence is a woman aged 50 to 60 with colorectal cancer. V is TRBV5-1 and J is TRBJ2-5; possibly TRBD2 for D (6 bases). The DNA of the CDR3 is TGCGCCAGCAGCTTCAGTACGGCGCGGGGTGGGGAGACCCAGTACTTC. Translated, it gives CASSFSTARGGETQYF.